The entry below describes one TCR beta chain. TCRdb's copy holds only in-frame clones and misses some; the assay was immunoSEQ multiplex PCR. The sample consists of tens of thousands of clones, approximately 92% of them appearing once. The data were obtained in a study of technical replicates of blood from a few donors. This sequence was found in a human donor in good health. Material for sequencing was T cells isolated from PBMCs.

The CDR3 DNA sequence: TGTGCCAGCAGCTCTAATTCCCCCAATGAGCAGTTCTTC. Translating it yields CASSSNSPNEQFF. The chain couples TRBV6-5 to TRBJ2-1; no clear D gene. Per germline, CDR1 MNHEY and CDR2 SVGAGI. CDR3 length: 13 amino acids. V lost 6 bases and J lost 6, with 12 bases in between.